The clone carrying this TCR beta chain was observed a single time. In the study's own analysis: Using reference gene primer amplification, nucleated cell counts were estimated. Some clones are missing from TCRdb's copy, which holds only in-frame ones; the method was immunoSEQ multiplex PCR. V, J and clone size derive from that table, while D and trimming were established from the DNA sequence. This sample has around 26,000 clones, with approximately 92% found just once. This record belongs to a study of blood T cell repertoires in COVID-19. Looking at the study overall: The study drew acute and convalescent COVID-19 samples from the United States, Italy and Spain. Sample material is recorded as cDNA or gDNA derived from T cells, B-cell-depleted T cells, or PBMCs.

The V and J ends lost 3 bases and 7 bases, in that order; junction bases with no gene match: 5. This CDR3 has 14 residues. Germline assignment: CDR1 MGHDK and CDR2 SYGVNS. The chain couples TRBV25-1 to TRBJ1-4, with 7 bases identical to TRBD1. The sequence derives from a human donor in a cohort sampled during active COVID-19. The material sequenced was peripheral blood. The CDR3 sequence: CASSETGRSEKLFF. The CDR3 DNA sequence: TGTGCCAGCAGTGAGACAGGGCGGAGTGAAAAACTGTTTTTT.